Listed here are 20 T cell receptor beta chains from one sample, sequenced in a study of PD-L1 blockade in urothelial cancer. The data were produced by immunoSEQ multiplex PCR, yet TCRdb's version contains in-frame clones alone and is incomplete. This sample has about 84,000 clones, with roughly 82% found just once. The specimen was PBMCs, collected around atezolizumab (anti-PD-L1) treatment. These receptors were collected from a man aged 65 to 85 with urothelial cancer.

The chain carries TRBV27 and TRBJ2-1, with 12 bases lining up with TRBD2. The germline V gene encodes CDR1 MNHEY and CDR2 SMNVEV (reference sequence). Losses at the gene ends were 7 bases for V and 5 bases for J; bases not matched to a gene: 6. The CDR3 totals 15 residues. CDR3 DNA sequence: TGTGCCAGCACAGAGACTAGCGGGAGACACAATGAGCAGTTCTTC. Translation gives CASTETSGRHNEQFF.

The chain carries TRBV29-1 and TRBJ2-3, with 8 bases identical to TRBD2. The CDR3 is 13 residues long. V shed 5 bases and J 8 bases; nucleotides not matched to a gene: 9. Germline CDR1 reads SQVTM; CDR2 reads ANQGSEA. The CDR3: CSVLTGGSGTQYF. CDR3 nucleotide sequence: TGCAGCGTTCTGACGGGGGGGTCTGGTACGCAGTATTTT.

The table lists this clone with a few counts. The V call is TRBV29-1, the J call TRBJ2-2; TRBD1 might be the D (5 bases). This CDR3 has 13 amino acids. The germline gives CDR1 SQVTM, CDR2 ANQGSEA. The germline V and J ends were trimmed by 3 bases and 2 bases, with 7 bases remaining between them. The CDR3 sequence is CSVDQGNTGELFF. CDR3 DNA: TGCAGCGTTGATCAGGGAAACACCGGGGAGCTGTTTTTT.

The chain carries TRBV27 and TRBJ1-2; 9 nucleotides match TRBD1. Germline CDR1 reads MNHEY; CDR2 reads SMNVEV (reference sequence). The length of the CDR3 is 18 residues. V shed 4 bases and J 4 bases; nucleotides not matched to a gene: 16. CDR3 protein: CASSSLRDRASVGYGYTF. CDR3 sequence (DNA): TGTGCCAGCAGTTCCCTGAGGGACAGGGCTTCTGTGGGCTATGGCTACACCTTC.

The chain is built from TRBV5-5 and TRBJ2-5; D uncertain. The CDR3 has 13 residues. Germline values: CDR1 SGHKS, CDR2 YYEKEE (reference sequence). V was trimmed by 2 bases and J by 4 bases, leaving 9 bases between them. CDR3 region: CASSFGGGETQYF. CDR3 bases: TGTGCCAGCAGCTTTGGTGGCGGAGAGACCCAGTACTTC.

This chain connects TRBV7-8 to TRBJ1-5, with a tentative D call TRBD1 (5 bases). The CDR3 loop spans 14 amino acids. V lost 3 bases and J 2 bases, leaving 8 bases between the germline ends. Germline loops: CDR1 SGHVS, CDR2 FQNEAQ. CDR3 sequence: CASSFSRGNQPQHF. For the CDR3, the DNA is TGTGCCAGCAGCTTTTCCAGGGGCAATCAGCCCCAGCATTTT.

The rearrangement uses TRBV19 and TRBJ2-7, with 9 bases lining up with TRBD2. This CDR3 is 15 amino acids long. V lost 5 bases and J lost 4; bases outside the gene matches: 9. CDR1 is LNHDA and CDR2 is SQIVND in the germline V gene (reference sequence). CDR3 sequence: CASSEGLAGSYEQYF. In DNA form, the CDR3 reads TGTGCCAGTAGTGAGGGGCTAGCGGGATCGTACGAGCAGTACTTC.

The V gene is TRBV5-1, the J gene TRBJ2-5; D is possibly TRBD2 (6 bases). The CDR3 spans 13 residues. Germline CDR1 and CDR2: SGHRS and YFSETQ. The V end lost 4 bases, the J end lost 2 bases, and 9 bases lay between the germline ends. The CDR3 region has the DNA TGCGCCAGCAGCGCGGGAATGCAAGAGACCCAGTACTTC. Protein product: CASSAGMQETQYF.

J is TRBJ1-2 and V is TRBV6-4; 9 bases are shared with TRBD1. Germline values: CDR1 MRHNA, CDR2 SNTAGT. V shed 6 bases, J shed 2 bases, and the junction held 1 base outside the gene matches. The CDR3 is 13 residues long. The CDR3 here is CASRGTGNYGYTF. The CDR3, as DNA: TGTGCCAGCAGAGGGACAGGGAACTATGGCTACACCTTC.

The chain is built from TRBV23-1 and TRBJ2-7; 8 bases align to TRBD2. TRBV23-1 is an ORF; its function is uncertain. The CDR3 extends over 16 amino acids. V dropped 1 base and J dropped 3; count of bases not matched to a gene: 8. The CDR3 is CASSQLFLAGIYEQYF. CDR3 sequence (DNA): TGCGCCAGCAGTCAATTGTTTTTAGCGGGGATCTACGAGCAGTACTTC.

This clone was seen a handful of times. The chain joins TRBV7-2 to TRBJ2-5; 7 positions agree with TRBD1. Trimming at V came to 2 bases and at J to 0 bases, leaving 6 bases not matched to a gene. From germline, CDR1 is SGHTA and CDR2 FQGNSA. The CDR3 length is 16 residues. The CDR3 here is CASSLLDRANQETQYF. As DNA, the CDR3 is TGTGCCAGCAGCTTACTAGACAGGGCCAACCAAGAGACCCAGTACTTC.

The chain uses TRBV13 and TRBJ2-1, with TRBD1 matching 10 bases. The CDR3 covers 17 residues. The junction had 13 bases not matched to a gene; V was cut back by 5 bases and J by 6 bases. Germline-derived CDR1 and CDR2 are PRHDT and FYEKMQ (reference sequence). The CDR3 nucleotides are TGTGCCAGCAGCCCCCGGACGGGACAGGGGATCGGCAATGAGCAGTTCTTC. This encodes CASSPRTGQGIGNEQFF.

The CDR3 DNA is TGTGCCAGCAGGTGGGGCAGAGACACTGAAGCTTTCTTT. Translating it yields CASRWGRDTEAFF. The chain carries TRBV27 and TRBJ1-1; the D gene is possibly TRBD1 (5 bases). Trimming shortened V by 6 bases and J by 3 bases, and 11 bases separated the two germline ends. Looked up from germline, CDR1 is MNHEY and CDR2 is SMNVEV (reference sequence). The CDR3 loop spans 13 amino acids.

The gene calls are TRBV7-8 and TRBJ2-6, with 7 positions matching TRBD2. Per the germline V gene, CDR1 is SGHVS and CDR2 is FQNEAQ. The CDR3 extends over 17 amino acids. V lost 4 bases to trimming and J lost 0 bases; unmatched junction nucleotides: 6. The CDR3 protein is CASSSVRGSSGANVLTF. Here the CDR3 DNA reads TGTGCCAGCAGCTCCGTCCGCGGGAGCTCTGGGGCCAACGTCCTGACTTTC.

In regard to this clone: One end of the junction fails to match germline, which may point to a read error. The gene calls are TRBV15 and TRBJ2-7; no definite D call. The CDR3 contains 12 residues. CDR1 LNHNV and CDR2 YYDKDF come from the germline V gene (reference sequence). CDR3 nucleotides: TGTGCCACCAGCAGAGATGGTGAGGTACGGGACTTC. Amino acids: CATSRDGEVRDF. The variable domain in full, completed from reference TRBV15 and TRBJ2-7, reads DAMVIQNPRYQVTQFGKPVTLSCSQTLNHNVMYWYQQKSSQAPKLLFHYYDKDFNNEADTPDNFQSRRPNTSFCFLDIRSPGLGDTAMYLCATSRDGEVRDFGPGTRLTVT.

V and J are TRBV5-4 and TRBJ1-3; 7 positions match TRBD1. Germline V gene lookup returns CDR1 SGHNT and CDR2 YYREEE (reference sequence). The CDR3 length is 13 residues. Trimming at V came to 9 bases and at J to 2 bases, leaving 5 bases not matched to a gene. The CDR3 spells CATQGGPGNTIYF. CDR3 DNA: TGTGCCACCCAAGGGGGCCCTGGAAACACCATATATTTT.

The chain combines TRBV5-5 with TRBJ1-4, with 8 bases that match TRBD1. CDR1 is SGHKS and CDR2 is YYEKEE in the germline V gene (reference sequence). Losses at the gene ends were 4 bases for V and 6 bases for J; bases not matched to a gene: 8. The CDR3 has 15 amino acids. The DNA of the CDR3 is TGTGCCAGCAGCACCGACAGGGGATGGGATGAAAAACTGTTTTTT. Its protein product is CASSTDRGWDEKLFF. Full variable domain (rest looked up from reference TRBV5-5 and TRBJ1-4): DAGVTQSPTHLIKTRGQQVTLRCSPISGHKSVSWYQQVLGQGPQFIFQYYEKEERGRGNFPDRFSARQFPNYSSELNVNALLLGDSALYLCASSTDRGWDEKLFFGSGTQLSVL.

DNA of the CDR3: TGTGCCAGCAGCTTGGGTATCCTTCAAGAGACCCAGTACTTC. Encoded protein: CASSLGILQETQYF. This chain connects TRBV5-5 to TRBJ2-5; D not resolved. The V gene's germline CDR1 is SGHKS and CDR2 YYEKEE (reference sequence). V dropped 0 bases and J dropped 2 bases, with 8 bases sitting between them. The CDR3 runs to 14 residues. Filled out from reference TRBV5-5 and TRBJ2-5, the complete variable domain reads DAGVTQSPTHLIKTRGQQVTLRCSPISGHKSVSWYQQVLGQGPQFIFQYYEKEERGRGNFPDRFSARQFPNYSSELNVNALLLGDSALYLCASSLGILQETQYFGPGTRLLVL.

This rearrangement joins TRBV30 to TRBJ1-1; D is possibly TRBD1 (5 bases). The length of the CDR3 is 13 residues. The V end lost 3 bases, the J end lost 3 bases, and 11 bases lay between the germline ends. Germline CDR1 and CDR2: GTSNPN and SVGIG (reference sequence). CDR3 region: CAWRAGGDTEAFF. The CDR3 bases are TGTGCCTGGAGGGCCGGGGGGGACACTGAAGCTTTCTTT. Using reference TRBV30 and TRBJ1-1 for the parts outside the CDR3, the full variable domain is SQTIHQWPATLVQPVGSPLSLECTVEGTSNPNLYWYRQAAGRGLQLLFYSVGIGQISSEVPQNLSASRPQDRQFILSSKKLLLSDSGFYLCAWRAGGDTEAFFGQGTRLTVV.

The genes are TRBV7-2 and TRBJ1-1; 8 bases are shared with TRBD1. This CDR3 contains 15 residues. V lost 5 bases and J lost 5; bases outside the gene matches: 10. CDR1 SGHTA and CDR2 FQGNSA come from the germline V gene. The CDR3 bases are TGTGCCAGCAGCCCCGGAGGACAGGGCGGGACTGAAGCTTTCTTT. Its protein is CASSPGGQGGTEAFF.